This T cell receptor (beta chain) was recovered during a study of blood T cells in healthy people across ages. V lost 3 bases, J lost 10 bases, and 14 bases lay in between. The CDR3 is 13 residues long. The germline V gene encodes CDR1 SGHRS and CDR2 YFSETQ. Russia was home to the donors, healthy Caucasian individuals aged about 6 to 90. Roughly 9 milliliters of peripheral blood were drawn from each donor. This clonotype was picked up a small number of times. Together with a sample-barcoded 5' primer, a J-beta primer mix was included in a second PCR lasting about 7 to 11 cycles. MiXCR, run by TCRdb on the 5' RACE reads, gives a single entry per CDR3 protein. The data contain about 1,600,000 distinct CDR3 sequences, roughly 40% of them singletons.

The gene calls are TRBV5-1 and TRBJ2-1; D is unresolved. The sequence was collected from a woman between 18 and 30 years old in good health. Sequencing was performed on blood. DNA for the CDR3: TGCGCCAGCAGCTCAGTACGTAGTGCGGAGCAGTTCTTC. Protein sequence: CASSSVRSAEQFF.